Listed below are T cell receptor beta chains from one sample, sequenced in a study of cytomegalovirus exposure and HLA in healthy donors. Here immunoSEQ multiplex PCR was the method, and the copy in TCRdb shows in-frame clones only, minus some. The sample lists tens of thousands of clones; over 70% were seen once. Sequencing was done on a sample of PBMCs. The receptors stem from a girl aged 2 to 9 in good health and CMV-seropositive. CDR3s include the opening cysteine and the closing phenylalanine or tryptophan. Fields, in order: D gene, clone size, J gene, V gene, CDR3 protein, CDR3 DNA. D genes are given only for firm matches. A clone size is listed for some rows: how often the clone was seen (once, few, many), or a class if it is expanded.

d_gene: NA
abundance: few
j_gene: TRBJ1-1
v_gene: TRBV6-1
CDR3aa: CASSEEGTAEAFF
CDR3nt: TGTGCCAGCAGTGAAGAAGGTACAGCTGAAGCTTTCTTT

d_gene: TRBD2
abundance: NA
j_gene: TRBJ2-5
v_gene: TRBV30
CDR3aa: CAWMGRASETQYF
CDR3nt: TGTGCCTGGATGGGGAGGGCCAGTGAGACCCAGTACTTC

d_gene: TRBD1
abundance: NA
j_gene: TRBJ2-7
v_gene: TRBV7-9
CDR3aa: CASSSWETGVYEQYF
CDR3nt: TGTGCCAGCAGCTCCTGGGAGACAGGGGTTTACGAGCAGTACTTC

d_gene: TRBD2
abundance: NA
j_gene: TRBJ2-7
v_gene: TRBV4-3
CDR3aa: CASSQEWASGTYEQYF
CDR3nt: TGCGCCAGCAGCCAAGAGTGGGCTAGCGGGACCTACGAGCAGTACTTC

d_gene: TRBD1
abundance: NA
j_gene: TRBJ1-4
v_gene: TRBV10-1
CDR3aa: CASRPPGQLIEKLFF
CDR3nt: TGCGCCAGCAGACCTCCGGGACAGCTAATTGAAAAACTGTTTTTT

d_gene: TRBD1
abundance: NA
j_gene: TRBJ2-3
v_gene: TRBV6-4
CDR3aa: CASSDSEGGADTQYF
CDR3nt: TGTGCCAGCAGTGACTCGGAAGGGGGCGCAGATACGCAGTATTTT

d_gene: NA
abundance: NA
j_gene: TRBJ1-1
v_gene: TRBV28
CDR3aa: CASSLSGYTEAFF
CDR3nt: TGTGCCAGCAGTTTATCGGGATACACTGAAGCTTTCTTT

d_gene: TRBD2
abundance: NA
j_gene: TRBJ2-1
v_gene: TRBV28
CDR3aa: CASSLRLAGGEQFF
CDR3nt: TGTGCCAGCAGCCTAAGACTAGCGGGAGGTGAGCAGTTCTTC

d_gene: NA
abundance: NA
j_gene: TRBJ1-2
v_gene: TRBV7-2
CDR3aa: CASRQPGEGYTF
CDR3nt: TGTGCCAGCAGGCAACCGGGGGAGGGCTACACCTTC

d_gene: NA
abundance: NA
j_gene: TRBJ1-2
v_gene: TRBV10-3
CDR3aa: CAISSATGMDYGYTF
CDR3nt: TGTGCCATCAGTAGCGCAACAGGGATGGACTATGGCTACACCTTC

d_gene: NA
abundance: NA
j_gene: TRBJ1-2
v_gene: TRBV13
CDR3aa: CASSSNSFLLRYGYTF
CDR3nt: TGTGCCAGCAGCTCTAATTCGTTCCTTCTTCGCTATGGCTACACCTTC

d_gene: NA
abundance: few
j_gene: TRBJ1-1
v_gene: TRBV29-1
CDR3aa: CSVESGRTVKAFF
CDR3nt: TGCAGCGTTGAAAGTGGGCGTACAGTCAAAGCTTTCTTT

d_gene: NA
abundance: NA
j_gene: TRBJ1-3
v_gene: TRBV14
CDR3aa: CASSQEGVSRSSGNTIYF
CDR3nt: TGTGCCAGCAGCCAAGAAGGGGTGAGCCGAAGCTCTGGAAACACCATATATTTT

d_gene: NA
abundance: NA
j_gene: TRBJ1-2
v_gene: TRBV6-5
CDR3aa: CASSYRSQYGYTF
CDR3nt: TGTGCCAGCAGTTACAGGAGTCAATATGGCTACACCTTC

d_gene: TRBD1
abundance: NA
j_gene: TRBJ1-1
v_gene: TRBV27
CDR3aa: CASIGGTGGEAFF
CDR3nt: TGTGCCAGCATAGGGGGGACAGGAGGTGAAGCTTTCTTT

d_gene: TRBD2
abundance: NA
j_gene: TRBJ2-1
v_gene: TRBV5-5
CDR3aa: CASSRAVLVAGGGEQFF
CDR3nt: TGTGCCAGCAGCCGTGCGGTTCTCGTAGCGGGAGGGGGTGAGCAGTTCTTC

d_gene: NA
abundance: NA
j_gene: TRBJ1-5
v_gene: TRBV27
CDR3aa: CASSLQRNGPQHF
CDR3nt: TGTGCCAGCAGTCTCCAAAGAAACGGGCCCCAGCATTTT

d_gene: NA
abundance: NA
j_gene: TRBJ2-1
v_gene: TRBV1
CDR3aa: CTSSQESAGGPQDGQFF
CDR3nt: TGCACCAGCAGCCAAGAATCGGCGGGAGGGCCCCAAGACGGGCAGTTCTTC

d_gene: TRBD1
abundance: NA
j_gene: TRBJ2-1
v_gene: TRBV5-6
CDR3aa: CASSLGTGGLYNEQFF
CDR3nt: TGTGCCAGCAGCTTAGGGACAGGGGGCCTTTACAATGAGCAGTTCTTC

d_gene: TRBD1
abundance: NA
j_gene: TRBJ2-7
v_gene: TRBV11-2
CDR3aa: CASKLRQGTHEQYF
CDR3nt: TGTGCCAGCAAGTTAAGACAGGGTACCCACGAGCAGTACTTC

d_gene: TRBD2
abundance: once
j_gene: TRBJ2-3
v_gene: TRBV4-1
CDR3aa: CASSQGKTSGRDTQYF
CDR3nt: TGCGCCAGCAGCCAAGGGAAGACTAGCGGGAGAGATACGCAGTATTTT

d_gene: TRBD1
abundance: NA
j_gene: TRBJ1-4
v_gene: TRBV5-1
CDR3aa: CASSPGQGSYEKLFF
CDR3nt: TGCGCCAGCAGCCCGGGACAGGGGTCGTACGAAAAACTGTTTTTT

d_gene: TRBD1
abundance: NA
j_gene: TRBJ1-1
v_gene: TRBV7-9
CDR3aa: CASIRTPNRGRDPEAFF
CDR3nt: TGTGCCAGCATCCGGACCCCTAACAGGGGGCGCGATCCTGAAGCTTTCTTT

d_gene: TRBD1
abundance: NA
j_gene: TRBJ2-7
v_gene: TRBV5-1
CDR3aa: CASRSGTGDHEQYF
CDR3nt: TGCGCCAGCAGGTCCGGGACAGGTGACCACGAGCAGTACTTC

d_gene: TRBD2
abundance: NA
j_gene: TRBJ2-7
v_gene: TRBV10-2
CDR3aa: CASSVGLAGDGEQYF
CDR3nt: TGCGCCAGCAGTGTAGGACTAGCGGGAGACGGCGAGCAGTACTTC

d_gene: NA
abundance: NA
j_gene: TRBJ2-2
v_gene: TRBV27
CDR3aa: CASSPDLTGTGELFF
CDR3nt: TGTGCCAGCAGCCCTGACCTGACAGGAACCGGGGAGCTGTTTTTT

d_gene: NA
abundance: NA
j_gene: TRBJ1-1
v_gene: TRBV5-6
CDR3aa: CASSLGVGGRSMNTEAFF
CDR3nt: TGTGCCAGCAGCTTGGGCGTAGGAGGGCGAAGCATGAACACTGAAGCTTTCTTT

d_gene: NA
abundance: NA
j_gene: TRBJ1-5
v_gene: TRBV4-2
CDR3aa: CASSVEGNQPQHF
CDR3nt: TGTGCCAGCAGCGTAGAGGGTAATCAGCCCCAGCATTTT

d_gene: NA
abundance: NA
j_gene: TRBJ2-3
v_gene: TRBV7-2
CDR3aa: CASSWTTSTDTQYF
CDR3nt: TGTGCCAGCAGCTGGACTACTAGCACAGATACGCAGTATTTT

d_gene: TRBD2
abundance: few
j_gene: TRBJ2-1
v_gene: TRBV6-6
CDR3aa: CASPPSGDYNEQFF
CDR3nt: TGTGCCAGCCCCCCTAGCGGAGATTACAATGAGCAGTTCTTC

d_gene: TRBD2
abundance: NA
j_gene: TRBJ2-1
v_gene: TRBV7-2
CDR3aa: CASSLGRLAGARGHNEQFF
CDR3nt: TGTGCCAGCAGCTTAGGGCGGCTAGCGGGAGCGCGGGGGCACAATGAGCAGTTCTTC

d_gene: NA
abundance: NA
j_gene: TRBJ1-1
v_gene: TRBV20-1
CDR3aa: CSAKDRDEAFF
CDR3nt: TGCAGTGCTAAGGACCGGGATGAAGCTTTCTTT

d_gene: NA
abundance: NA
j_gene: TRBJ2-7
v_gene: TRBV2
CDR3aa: CASRYWTDYEQYF
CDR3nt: TGTGCCAGCAGATATTGGACAGACTACGAGCAGTACTTC

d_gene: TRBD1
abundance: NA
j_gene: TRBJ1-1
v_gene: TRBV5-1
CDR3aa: CASSWTGAGTEAFF
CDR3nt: TGCGCCAGCAGCTGGACAGGGGCAGGGACTGAAGCTTTCTTT

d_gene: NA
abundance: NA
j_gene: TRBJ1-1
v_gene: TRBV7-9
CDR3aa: CASSTQANTEAFF
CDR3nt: TGTGCCAGCAGCACTCAGGCGAACACTGAAGCTTTCTTT

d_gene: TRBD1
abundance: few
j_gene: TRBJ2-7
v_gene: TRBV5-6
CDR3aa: CASSLGQGVHEQYF
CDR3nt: TGTGCCAGCAGCTTGGGACAGGGGGTCCACGAGCAGTACTTC

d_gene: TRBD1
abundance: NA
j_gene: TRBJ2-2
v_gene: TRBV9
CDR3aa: CASSVTGANTGELFF
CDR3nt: TGTGCCAGCAGCGTCACAGGGGCGAACACCGGGGAGCTGTTTTTT

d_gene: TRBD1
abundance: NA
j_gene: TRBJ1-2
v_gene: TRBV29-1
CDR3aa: CSVPLTGLIYGYTF
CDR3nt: TGCAGCGTACCGTTGACAGGGCTTATCTATGGCTACACCTTC

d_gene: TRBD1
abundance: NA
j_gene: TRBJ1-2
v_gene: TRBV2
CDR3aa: CASIDRTGYGYTF
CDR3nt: TGTGCCAGCATCGACAGGACAGGGTATGGCTACACCTTC

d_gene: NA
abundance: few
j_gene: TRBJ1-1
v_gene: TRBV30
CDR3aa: CAWSVGWGGTEAFF
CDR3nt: TGTGCCTGGAGTGTAGGGTGGGGAGGGACTGAAGCTTTCTTT

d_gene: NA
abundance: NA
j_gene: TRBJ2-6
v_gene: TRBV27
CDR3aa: CASGTSGANVLTF
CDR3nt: TGTGCCAGCGGCACCTCTGGGGCCAACGTCCTGACTTTC

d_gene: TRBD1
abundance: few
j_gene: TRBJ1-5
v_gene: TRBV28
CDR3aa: CASSFRTGGRQPQHF
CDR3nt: TGTGCCAGCAGTTTTCGGACAGGGGGACGTCAGCCCCAGCATTTT

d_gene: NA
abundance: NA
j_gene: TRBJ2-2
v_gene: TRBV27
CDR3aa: CASSLRGVGTGELFF
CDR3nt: TGTGCCAGCAGTTTAAGGGGTGTGGGGACCGGGGAGCTGTTTTTT

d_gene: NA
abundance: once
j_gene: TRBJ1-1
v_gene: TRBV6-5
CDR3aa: CASSQPGWGAFF
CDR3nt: TGTGCCAGCAGTCAACCGGGGTGGGGAGCTTTCTTT

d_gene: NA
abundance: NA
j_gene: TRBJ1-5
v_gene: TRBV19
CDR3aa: CASSFPGGENQPQHF
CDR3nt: TGTGCCAGTAGTTTCCCCGGGGGAGAGAATCAGCCCCAGCATTTT

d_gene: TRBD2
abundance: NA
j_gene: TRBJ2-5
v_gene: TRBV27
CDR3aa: CASSFLREGETQYF
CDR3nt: TGTGCCAGCAGCTTTTTGAGGGAGGGAGAGACCCAGTACTTC

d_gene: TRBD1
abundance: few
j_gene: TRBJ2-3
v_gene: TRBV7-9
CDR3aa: CASSSRQGPDTQYF
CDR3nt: TGTGCCAGCAGCTCACGACAGGGGCCAGATACGCAGTATTTT

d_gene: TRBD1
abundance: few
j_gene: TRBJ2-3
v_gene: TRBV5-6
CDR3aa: CASSARTGGMDTQYF
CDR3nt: TGTGCCAGCAGCGCTAGGACAGGGGGCATGGATACGCAGTATTTT

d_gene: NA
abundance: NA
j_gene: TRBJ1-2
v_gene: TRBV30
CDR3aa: CAWTPLTGNGYTF
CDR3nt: TGTGCCTGGACCCCCCTTACGGGGAATGGCTACACCTTC

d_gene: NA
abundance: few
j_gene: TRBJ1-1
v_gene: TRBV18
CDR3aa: CASSPEWSTEAFF
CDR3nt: TGTGCCAGCTCACCCGAGTGGAGCACTGAAGCTTTCTTT

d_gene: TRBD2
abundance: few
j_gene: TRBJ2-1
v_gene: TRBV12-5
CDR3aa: CASGLDSGSNEQFF
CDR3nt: TGTGCTAGTGGTTTGGATAGCGGGAGCAATGAGCAGTTCTTC

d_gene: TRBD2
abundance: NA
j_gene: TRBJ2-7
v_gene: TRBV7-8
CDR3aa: CASSFAQREGYEQYF
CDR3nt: TGTGCCAGCAGCTTCGCCCAGCGGGAGGGATACGAGCAGTACTTC

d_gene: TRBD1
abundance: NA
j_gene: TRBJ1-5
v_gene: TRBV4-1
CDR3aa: CASGGQYNQPQHF
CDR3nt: TGCGCCAGCGGGGGACAGTACAATCAGCCCCAGCATTTT

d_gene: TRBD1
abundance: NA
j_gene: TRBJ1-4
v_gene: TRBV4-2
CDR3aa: CASSQEGQNEKLFF
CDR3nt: TGTGCCAGCAGCCAAGAGGGACAGAATGAAAAACTGTTTTTT

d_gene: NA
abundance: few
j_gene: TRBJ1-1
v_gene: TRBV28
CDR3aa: CASSQARGRWNTEAFF
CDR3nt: TGTGCCAGCAGCCAAGCACGGGGGAGGTGGAACACTGAAGCTTTCTTT

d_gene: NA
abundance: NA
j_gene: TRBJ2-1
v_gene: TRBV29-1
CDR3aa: CSVGREQFF
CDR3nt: TGCAGCGTGGGGAGAGAGCAGTTCTTC

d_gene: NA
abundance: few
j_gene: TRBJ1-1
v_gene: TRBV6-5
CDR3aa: CASLSVNTEAFF
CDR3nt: TGTGCCAGCTTATCAGTGAACACTGAAGCTTTCTTT

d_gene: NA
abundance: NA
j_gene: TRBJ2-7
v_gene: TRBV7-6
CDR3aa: CASSLGGGYEQYF
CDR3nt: TGTGCCAGCAGCTTGGGGGGAGGTTACGAGCAGTACTTC